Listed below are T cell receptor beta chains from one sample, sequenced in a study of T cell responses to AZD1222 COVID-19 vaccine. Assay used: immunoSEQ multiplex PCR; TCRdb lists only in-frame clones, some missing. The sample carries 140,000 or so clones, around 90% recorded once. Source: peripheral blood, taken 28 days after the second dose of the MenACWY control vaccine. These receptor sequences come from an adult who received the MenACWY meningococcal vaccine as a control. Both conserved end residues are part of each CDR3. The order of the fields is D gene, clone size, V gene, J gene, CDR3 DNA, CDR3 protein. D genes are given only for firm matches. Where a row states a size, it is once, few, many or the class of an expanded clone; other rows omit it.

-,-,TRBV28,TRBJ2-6,TGTGCCAGCAGTCAGCTCTCTGGGGCCAACGTCCTGACTTTC,CASSQLSGANVLTF
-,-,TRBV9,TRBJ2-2,TGTGCCAGCAGCGTAGGGGGCGGGGAGCTGTTTTTT,CASSVGGGELFF
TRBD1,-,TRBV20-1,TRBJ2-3,TGCAGTGCTAGTTCAGGGGGCTTCAACACAGATACGCAGTATTTT,CSASSGGFNTDTQYF
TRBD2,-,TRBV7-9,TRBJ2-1,TGTGCCAGCAGCTCCCAGCGGGGGAACCTCAATGAGCAGTTCTTC,CASSSQRGNLNEQFF
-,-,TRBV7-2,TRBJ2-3,TGTGCCAGCAGCCCATTAGGCGCCGGGCACACAGATACGCAGTATTTT,CASSPLGAGHTDTQYF
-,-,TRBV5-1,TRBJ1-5,TGCGCCAGCAGCTTGGATTGGGGGGCGAATCAGCCCCAGCATTTT,CASSLDWGANQPQHF
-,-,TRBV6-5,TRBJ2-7,TGTGCCAGCGCGGGAATGGGCAACGAGCAGTACTTC,CASAGMGNEQYF
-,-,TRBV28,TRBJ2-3,TGTGCCAGCAGAGACGTTGCGGGACTGGCAGATACGCAGTATTTT,CASRDVAGLADTQYF
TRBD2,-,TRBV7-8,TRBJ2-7,TGTGCCAGCAGCTCTGTGGGGTCTGGACAGGCTCCTAGCGGGGGGTACGAGCAGTACTTC,CASSSVGSGQAPSGGYEQYF
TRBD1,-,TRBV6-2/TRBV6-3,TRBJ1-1,TGTGCCAGCAGTTACCCCACGCAGGGGGAAACGAACACTGAAGCTTTCTTT,CASSYPTQGETNTEAFF
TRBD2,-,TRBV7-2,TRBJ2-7,TGTGCCAGCAGCTTAGTCCGGTCTAGCGGGAAGCAGTACTTC,CASSLVRSSGKQYF
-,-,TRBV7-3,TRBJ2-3,TGTGCCAGCAGCTTAAATCGGGGGGTCAAGGACAGCGATAAAGTAGGCACAGATACGCAGTATTTT,CASSLNRGVKDSDKVGTDTQYF
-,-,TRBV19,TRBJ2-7,TGTGCCAGTAGTGACGGAGCGGCCTACGAGCAGTACTTC,CASSDGAAYEQYF
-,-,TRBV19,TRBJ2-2,TGTGCCAGCGGAAGGACGGTAACACCTTTAGAGCTGTTTTTT,CASGRTVTPLELFF
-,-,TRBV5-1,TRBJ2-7,TGCGCCAGCAGCTTCCCAGGTGGCTACGAGCAGTACTTC,CASSFPGGYEQYF
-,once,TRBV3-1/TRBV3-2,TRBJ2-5,TGTGCCAGCAGCCAAGCCGGCCCCCAAGAGACCCAGTACTTC,CASSQAGPQETQYF
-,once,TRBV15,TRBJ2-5,TGTGCCACCAGCAGAGGCGGGTCGGGAGAGACCCAGTACTTC,CATSRGGSGETQYF
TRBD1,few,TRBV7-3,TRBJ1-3,TGTGCCAGCAGCTTAAATCGTCCCGGGACAGGGCACTCTGGAAACACCATATATTTT,CASSLNRPGTGHSGNTIYF
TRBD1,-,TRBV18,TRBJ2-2,TGTGCCAGCTCACGCGACAGGGGGCTTGCCGGGGAGCTGTTTTTT,CASSRDRGLAGELFF
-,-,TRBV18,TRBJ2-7,TGTGCCAGCTCACCACCCTCCGTCAGCGTCGACGAGCAGTACTTC,CASSPPSVSVDEQYF
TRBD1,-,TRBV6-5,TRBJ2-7,TGTGCCAGCAGTAGACAGGGTCACTCCTACGAGCAGTACTTC,CASSRQGHSYEQYF
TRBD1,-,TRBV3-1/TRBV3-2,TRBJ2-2,TGTGCCAGCAGCCGTATACAGGGGGCTGACACCGGGGAGCTGTTTTTT,CASSRIQGADTGELFF
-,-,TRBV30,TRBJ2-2,TGTGCCTGGAGTGGGGCCGGGGAGCTGTTTTTT,CAWSGAGELFF
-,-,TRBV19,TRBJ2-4,TGTGCCAGTAGTATGGCAGGGGTCGGCGCGGCCAAAAACATTCAGTACTTC,CASSMAGVGAAKNIQYF
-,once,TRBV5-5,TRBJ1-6,TGTGCCAGCAGCCGACAGGATAATTCACCCCTCCACTTT,CASSRQDNSPLHF
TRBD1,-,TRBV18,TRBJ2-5,TGTGCCAGCTCACCACCGGGACAGGTGCCCCATGTGACCCAGTACTTC,CASSPPGQVPHVTQYF
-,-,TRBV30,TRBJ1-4,TGTGCCTGGAGTGTACGTGCGGAAACTAATGAAAAACTGTTTTTT,CAWSVRAETNEKLFF
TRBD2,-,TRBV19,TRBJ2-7,TGTGCCAGTAGTATAGCGGCGGGGGGGAGTGATACCTACGAGCAGTACTTC,CASSIAAGGSDTYEQYF
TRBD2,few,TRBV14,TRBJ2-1,TGTGCCAGCAGCCGCACTAGCGGGCCTTACAATGAGCAGTTCTTC,CASSRTSGPYNEQFF
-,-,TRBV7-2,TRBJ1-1,TGTGCCAGCAGCTTGGACAACGGGGCTGAAGCTTTCTTT,CASSLDNGAEAFF
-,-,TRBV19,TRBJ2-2,TGTGCCAGTAGTGAAGGTTACCCCGGGGAGCTGTTTTTT,CASSEGYPGELFF
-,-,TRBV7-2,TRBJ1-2,TGTGCCAGCAGGGAAGGGGGAAACTATGGCTACACCTTC,CASREGGNYGYTF
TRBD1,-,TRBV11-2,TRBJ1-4,TGTGCCAGCAGCTCCGCCCCCGGGACAGGGGGCGTTTGGGAAAAACTGTTTTTT,CASSSAPGTGGVWEKLFF
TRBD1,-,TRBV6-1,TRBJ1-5,TGTGCCAGCAGTGCAGCGACAGGGGGCCAGCCCCAGCATTTT,CASSAATGGQPQHF
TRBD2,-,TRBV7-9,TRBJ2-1,TGTGCCAGCAGCTTCGGGCTAGCGGGACAGGAGCAGTTCTTC,CASSFGLAGQEQFF
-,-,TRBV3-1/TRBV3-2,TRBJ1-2,TGTGCCAGCAGCCAAGATACAGGGCTCTATGGCTACACCTTC,CASSQDTGLYGYTF
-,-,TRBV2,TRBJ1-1,TGTGCCAGCAGTCAGGGGTTTCCCACTGAAGCTTTCTTT,CASSQGFPTEAFF
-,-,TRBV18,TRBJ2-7,TGTGCCAGCTCACCACCGGGCCCTGCGGGGTCCGAGCAGTACTTC,CASSPPGPAGSEQYF
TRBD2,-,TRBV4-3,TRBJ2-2,TGCGCCAGCAGCCAACCGACTAGCGGGGGAACCGGGGAGCTGTTTTTT,CASSQPTSGGTGELFF
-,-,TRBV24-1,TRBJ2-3,TGTGCCACCAGTGATTTTGGGCAGGGAACAGATACGCAGTATTTT,CATSDFGQGTDTQYF
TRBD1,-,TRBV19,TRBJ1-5,TGTGCCAGTAGCAGGGACAGGGTACAGCCCCAGCATTTT,CASSRDRVQPQHF